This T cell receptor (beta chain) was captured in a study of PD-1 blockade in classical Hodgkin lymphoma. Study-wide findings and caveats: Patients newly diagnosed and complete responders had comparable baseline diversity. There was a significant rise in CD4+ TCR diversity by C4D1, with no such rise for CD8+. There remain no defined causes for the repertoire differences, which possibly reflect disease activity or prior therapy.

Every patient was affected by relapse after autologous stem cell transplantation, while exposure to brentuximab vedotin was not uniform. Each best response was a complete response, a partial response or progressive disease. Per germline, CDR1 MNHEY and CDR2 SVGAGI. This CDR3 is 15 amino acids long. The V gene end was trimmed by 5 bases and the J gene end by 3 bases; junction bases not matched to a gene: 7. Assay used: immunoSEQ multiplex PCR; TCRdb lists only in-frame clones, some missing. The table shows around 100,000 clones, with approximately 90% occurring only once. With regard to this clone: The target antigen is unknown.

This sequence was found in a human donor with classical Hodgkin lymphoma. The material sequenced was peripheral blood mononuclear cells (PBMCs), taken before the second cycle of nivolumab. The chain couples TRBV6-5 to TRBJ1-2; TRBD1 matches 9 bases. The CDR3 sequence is CASSPRTGAHYGYTF. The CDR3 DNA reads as TGTGCCAGCAGTCCGAGGACAGGGGCCCACTATGGCTACACCTTC.